The sample holds many counts of the clone carrying this T cell receptor (beta chain). V lost 7 bases and J 0 bases, leaving 13 bases between the germline ends. The germline gives CDR1 MDHEN, CDR2 SYDVKM. The CDR3 spans 15 residues. The data originate from a study of T-cell reconstitution after alpha-beta-depleted transplantation in children. A library of TCRbeta sequences, prepared with unique molecular identifiers, was generated. TCRdb ran MiXCR on the PCR reads and lists one entry per CDR3 protein. The sample lists some 240,000 distinct CDR3 sequences, 12% occurring once. The material was PBMCs from the stem cell graft donor, obtained from the stem cell graft. The rearrangement links TRBV28 to TRBJ2-1, with D possibly TRBD1 on 5 matching bases. This receptor was taken from a human donor who donated a stem cell graft to a child with acute lymphoblastic leukemia. The CDR3 bases are TGTGCCAGCAAACAGGCTTCGAGCTCCTACAATGAGCAGTTCTTC. This codes for CASKQASSSYNEQFF.